The clone carrying this T cell receptor beta chain has only one observation. The cohort comprised adults aged roughly 18 to 95 years residing in about 25 US areas. The data originate from a study of blood T cell repertoires in COVID-19. About the study: Acute and convalescent COVID-19 specimens originated in the United States, Italy and Spain.

Germline V lookup: CDR1 SGHDN, CDR2 FVKESK. The V end lost 4 bases, the J end lost 0 bases, and 3 bases lay between the germline ends. This CDR3 spans 13 amino acids. Per the authors' pipeline: Reference gene primer amplification in the assay estimated nucleated cell counts. The table came from immunoSEQ multiplex PCR; TCRdb's copy has only in-frame clones and leaves some out. Clonal size and the V and J genes are those of that table, whereas D and trimming came from the DNA. The sample carries 190,000 or so clones, about 91% recorded once. The J gene is TRBJ1-4, the V gene TRBV14, with D unclear. The receptor was isolated from a man aged 18 to 29 with acute COVID-19. Input material: PBMCs or T cells enriched from blood (not recorded which). Here the CDR3 reads CASSRATNEKLFF. DNA for the CDR3: TGTGCCAGCAGCCGAGCAACTAATGAAAAACTGTTTTTT. Full variable domain (rest looked up from reference TRBV14 and TRBJ1-4): EAGVTQFPSHSVIEKGQTVTLRCDPISGHDNLYWYRRVMGKEIKFLLHFVKESKQDESGMPNNRFLAERTGGTYSTLKVQPAELEDSGVYFCASSRATNEKLFFGSGTQLSVL.